The rows below give T cell receptor beta chains drawn from one sample of a study of a mutant IDH1 vaccine in newly diagnosed glioma. This table comes from immunoSEQ multiplex PCR, and its TCRdb copy is limited to in-frame clones, with some not included. Among roughly 60,000 clones listed, around four fifths were seen once. Their specific antigens are unknown. This specimen was PBMCs, taken from a glioma patient whose treatment included an IDH1 peptide vaccine. The receptors stem from a woman in her fifties or sixties with glioma. Both conserved end residues are trimmed from each CDR3. A D gene is named only where the DNA matches it firmly.

D gene: NA; V gene: TRBV28; CDR3 protein: ASSLITRYTEAF
D gene: NA; V gene: TRBV5-5; CDR3 protein: ASSSMIAGGNTEAF
D gene: NA; V gene: TRBV7-6; CDR3 protein: ASSPVSNTEAF
D gene: NA; V gene: TRBV29-1; CDR3 protein: SATGGGTIY
D gene: NA; V gene: TRBV30; CDR3 protein: ACTNGADNGYT
D gene: TRBD1; V gene: TRBV2; CDR3 protein: ASSEVGQGGNEQF
D gene: TRBD1; V gene: TRBV7-9; CDR3 protein: ASSLTMRTGTLYGYT
D gene: NA; V gene: TRBV18; CDR3 protein: ASSPPNGLNSPLH
D gene: TRBD1; V gene: TRBV5-1; CDR3 protein: ASSLRTGNTEAF
D gene: TRBD1; V gene: TRBV7-2; CDR3 protein: ASSRDRVFWSSYEQY
D gene: TRBD2; V gene: TRBV5-6; CDR3 protein: ASSLGSGGHTSYNEQF
D gene: TRBD1; V gene: TRBV14; CDR3 protein: ASSQLGGAGGYT
D gene: TRBD1; V gene: TRBV19; CDR3 protein: ASSIGGQLYGYT
D gene: TRBD1; V gene: TRBV4-2; CDR3 protein: ASSFTEGGATEAF
D gene: TRBD2; V gene: TRBV5-1; CDR3 protein: ASSPGLAYNEQF
D gene: NA; V gene: TRBV2; CDR3 protein: ASSGAGEKLF
D gene: NA; V gene: TRBV9; CDR3 protein: ASSVSSLQPQETQY
D gene: NA; V gene: TRBV19; CDR3 protein: ASSLRGLRGETQY
D gene: NA; V gene: TRBV10-3; CDR3 protein: AISEGLNTIY
D gene: NA; V gene: TRBV6-1; CDR3 protein: ASSVDWDYGYT
D gene: NA; V gene: TRBV18; CDR3 protein: ASSPGGNQPQH
D gene: NA; V gene: TRBV19; CDR3 protein: ASRSGETGTYEQY
D gene: NA; V gene: TRBV4-1; CDR3 protein: ASGILTEAF
D gene: NA; V gene: TRBV5-5; CDR3 protein: ASSWGAGPYEQY
D gene: NA; V gene: TRBV30; CDR3 protein: AWSLGGGSETQY
D gene: NA; V gene: TRBV14; CDR3 protein: ASSYGGSGANVLT
D gene: NA; V gene: TRBV5-1; CDR3 protein: ASSLSSQNYGYT
D gene: TRBD1; V gene: TRBV6-1; CDR3 protein: ATSRGPLQGYT
D gene: NA; V gene: TRBV27; CDR3 protein: ASSWGGNQPQH
D gene: TRBD1; V gene: TRBV5-1; CDR3 protein: ASSHGNRGIQETQY